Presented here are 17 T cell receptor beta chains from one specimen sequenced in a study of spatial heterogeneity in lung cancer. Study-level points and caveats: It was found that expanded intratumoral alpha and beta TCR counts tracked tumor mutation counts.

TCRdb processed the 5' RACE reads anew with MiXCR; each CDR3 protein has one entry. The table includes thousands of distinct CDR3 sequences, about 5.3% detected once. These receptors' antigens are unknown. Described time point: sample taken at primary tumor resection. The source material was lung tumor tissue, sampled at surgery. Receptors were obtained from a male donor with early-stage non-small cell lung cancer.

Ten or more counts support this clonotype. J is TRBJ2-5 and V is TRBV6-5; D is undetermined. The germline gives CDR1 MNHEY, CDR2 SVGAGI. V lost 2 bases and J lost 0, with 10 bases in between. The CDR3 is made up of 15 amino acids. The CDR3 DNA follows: TGTGCCAGCAGTTACGACACGGCGGACCAAGAGACCCAGTACTTC. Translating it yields CASSYDTADQETQYF.

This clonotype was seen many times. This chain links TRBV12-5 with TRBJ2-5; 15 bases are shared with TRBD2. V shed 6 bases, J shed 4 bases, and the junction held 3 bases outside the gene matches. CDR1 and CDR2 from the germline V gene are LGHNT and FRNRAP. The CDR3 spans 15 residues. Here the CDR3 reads CASGLGLAGGETQYF. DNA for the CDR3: TGTGCTAGTGGACTGGGACTAGCGGGAGGAGAGACCCAGTACTTC.

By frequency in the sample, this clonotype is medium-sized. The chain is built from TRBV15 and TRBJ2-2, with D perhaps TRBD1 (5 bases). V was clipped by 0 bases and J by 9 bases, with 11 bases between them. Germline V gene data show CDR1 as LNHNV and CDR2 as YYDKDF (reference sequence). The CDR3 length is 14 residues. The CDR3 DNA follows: TGTGCCACCAGCAGAGAACTTCGGACAAGGGAGCTGTTTTTT. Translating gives CATSRELRTRELFF.

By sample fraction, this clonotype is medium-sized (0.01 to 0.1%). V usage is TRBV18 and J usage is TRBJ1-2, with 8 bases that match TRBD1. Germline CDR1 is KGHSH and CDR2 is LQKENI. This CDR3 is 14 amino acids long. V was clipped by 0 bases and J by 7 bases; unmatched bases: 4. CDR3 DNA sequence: TGTGCCAGCTCACCACCGGACAGGGCTGGTGGCTACACCTTC. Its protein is CASSPPDRAGGYTF.

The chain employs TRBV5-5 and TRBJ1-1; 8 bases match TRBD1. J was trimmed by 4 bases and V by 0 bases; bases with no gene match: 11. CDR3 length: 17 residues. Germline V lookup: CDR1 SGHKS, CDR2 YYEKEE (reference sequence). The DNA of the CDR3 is TGTGCCAGCAGCTTGGTATTGGCAGGGGGCGCGGGCACTGAAGCTTTCTTT. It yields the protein CASSLVLAGGAGTEAFF.

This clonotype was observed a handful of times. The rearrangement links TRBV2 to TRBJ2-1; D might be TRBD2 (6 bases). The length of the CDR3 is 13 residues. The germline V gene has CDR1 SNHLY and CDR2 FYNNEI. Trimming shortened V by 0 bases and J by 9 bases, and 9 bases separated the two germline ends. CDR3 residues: CASSEAGGTEQFF. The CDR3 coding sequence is TGTGCCAGCAGTGAAGCGGGGGGTACTGAGCAGTTCTTC.

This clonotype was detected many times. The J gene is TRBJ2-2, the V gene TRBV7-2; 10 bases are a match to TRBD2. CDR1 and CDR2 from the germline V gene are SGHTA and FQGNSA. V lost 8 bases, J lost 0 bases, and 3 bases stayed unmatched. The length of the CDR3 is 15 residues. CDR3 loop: CASVAGGANTGELFF. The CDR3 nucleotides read TGTGCCAGCGTAGCGGGGGGCGCGAACACCGGGGAGCTGTTTTTT.

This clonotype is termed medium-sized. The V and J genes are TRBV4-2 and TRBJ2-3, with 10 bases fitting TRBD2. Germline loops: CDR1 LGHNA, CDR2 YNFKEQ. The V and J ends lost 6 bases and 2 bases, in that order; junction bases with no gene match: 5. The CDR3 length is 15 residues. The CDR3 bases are TGTGCCAGCAGTTTAGCGGGAGGCCTCACAGATACGCAGTATTTT. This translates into CASSLAGGLTDTQYF.

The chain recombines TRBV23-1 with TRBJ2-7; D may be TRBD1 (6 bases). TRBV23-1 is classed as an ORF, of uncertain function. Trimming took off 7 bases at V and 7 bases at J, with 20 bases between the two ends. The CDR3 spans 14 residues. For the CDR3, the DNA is TGCGCCAGCAACCAACAGGGTGGTGTAGGGGAGCAGTACTTC. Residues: CASNQQGGVGEQYF.

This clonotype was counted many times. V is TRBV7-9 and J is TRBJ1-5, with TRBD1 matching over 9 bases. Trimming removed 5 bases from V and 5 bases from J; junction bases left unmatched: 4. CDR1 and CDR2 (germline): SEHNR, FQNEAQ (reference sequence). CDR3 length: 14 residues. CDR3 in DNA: TGTGCCAGCAGCCCGGGACAGGGCGATCAGCCCCAGCATTTT. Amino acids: CASSPGQGDQPQHF.

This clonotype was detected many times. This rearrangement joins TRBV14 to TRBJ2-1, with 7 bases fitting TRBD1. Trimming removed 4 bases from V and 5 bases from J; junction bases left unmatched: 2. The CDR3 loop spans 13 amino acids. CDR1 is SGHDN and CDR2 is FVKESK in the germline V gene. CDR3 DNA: TGTGCCAGCAGCCCGGGGACAGACAATGAGCAGTTCTTC. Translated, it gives CASSPGTDNEQFF.

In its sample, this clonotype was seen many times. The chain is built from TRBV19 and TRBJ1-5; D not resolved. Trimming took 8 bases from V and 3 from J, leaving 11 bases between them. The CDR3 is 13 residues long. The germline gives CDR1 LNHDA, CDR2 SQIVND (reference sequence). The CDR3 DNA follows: TGTGCCAGTTTGTCGAGATTCAATCAGCCCCAGCATTTT. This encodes CASLSRFNQPQHF.

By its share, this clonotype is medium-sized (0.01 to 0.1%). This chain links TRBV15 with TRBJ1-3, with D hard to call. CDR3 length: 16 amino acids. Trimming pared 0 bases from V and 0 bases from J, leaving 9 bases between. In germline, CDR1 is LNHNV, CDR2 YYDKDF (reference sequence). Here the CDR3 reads CATSRDPGFSGNTIYF. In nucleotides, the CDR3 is TGTGCCACCAGCAGAGATCCCGGATTCTCTGGAAACACCATATATTTT.

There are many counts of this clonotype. CDR3 region: CASRTGMTNEKLFF. Here the CDR3 DNA reads TGTGCCAGCAGGACAGGGATGACTAATGAAAAACTGTTTTTT. The chain has TRBV6-1 and TRBJ1-4; 7 nucleotides align to TRBD1. Trimming at V came to 6 bases and at J to 2 bases, leaving 3 bases not matched to a gene. The V gene's germline CDR1 is MNHNS and CDR2 SASEGT. The CDR3 is 14 amino acids.

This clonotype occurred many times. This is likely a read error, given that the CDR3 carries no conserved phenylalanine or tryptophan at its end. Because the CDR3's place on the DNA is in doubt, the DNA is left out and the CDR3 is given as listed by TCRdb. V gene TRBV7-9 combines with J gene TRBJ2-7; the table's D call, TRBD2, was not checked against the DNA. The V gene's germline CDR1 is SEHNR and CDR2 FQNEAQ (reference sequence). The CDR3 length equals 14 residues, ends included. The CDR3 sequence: CASSLVDLASGRLY.

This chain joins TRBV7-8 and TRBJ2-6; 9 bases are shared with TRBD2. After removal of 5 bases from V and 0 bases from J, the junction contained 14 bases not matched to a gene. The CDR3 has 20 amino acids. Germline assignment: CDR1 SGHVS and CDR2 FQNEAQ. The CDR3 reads CASSHFRGSGRSSGANVLTF. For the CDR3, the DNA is TGTGCCAGCAGCCACTTCCGTGGTAGCGGGAGAAGCTCTGGGGCCAACGTCCTGACTTTC.

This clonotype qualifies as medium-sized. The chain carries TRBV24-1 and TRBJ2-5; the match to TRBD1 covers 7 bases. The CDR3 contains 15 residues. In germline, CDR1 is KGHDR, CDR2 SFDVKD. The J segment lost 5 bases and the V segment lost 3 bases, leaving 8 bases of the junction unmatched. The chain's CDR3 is CATSDAQGVSETQYF. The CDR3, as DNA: TGTGCCACCAGTGATGCTCAGGGGGTTAGTGAGACCCAGTACTTC.